This T cell receptor (beta chain) was obtained from a study of shared clonotypes between healthy human individuals. The germline CDR1 and CDR2 sequences are SGDLS and YYNGEE. Trimming shortened V by 4 bases and J by 4 bases, and 18 bases separated the two germline ends. The CDR3 sequence is 16 residues long. TCRdb's table, derived via immunoSEQ multiplex PCR, lists solely in-frame clones and lacks some. The data hold around 2.5 million clones, with over 85% observed a single time. The chain employs TRBV9 and TRBJ1-3, with D perhaps matching TRBD1 (5 bases). Material for sequencing was naive CD4+ T cells from PBMCs. The subset is: CD45RA+ positively selected. The TCR sequence derives from a man aged 18 to 30 in good health. Some clones in this sample may be carry-over from other donors' samples. This chain's CDR3 is CASSSRGRGDGNTIYF. The CDR3 bases are TGTGCCAGCAGCTCCAGAGGTAGAGGGGACGGAAACACCATATATTTT.